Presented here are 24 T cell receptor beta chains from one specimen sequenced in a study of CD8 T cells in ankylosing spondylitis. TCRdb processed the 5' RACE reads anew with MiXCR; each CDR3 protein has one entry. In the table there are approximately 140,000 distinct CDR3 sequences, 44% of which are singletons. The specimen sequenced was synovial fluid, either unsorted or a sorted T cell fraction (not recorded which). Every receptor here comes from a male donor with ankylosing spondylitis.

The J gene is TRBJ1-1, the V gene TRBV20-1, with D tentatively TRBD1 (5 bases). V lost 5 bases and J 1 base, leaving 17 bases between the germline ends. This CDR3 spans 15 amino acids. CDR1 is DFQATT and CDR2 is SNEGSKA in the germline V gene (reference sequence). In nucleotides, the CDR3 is TGCAGTGCTTGCAGCCCCGGGACGGAGAACACTGAAGCTTTCTTT. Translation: CSACSPGTENTEAFF.

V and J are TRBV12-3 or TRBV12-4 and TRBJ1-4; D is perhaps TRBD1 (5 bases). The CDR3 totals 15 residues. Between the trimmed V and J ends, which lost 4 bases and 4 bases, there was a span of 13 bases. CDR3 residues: CASSSGDGLNEKLFF. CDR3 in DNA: TGTGCCAGCAGTTCCGGGGACGGACTTAATGAAAAACTGTTTTTT.

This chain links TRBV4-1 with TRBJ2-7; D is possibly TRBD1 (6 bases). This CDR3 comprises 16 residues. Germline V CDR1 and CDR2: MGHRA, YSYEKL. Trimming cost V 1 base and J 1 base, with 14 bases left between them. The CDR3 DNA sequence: TGCGCCAGCAGCCAAGTTACAGGGCTTTTGTCCTACGAGCAGTACTTC. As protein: CASSQVTGLLSYEQYF.

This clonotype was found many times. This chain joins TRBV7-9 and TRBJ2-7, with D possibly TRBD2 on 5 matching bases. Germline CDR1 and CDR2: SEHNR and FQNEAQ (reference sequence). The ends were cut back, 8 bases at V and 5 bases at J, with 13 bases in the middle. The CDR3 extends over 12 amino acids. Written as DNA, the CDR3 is TGTGCCAGCGGGAGTTTCGGCGACGAGCAGTACTTC. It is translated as CASGSFGDEQYF.

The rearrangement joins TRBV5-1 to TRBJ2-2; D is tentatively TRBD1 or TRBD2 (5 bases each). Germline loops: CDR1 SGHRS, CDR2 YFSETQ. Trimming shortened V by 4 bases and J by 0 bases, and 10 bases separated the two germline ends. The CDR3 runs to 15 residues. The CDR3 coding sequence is TGCGCCAGCAGCCAGGGAGTGGCGAACACCGGGGAGCTGTTTTTT. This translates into CASSQGVANTGELFF.

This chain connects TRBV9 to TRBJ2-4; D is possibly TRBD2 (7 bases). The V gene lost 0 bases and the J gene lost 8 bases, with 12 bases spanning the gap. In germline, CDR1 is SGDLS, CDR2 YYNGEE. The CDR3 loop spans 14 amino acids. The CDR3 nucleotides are TGTGCCAGCAGCGTAGTGGGGGCGGGGGACATTCAGTACTTC. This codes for CASSVVGAGDIQYF.

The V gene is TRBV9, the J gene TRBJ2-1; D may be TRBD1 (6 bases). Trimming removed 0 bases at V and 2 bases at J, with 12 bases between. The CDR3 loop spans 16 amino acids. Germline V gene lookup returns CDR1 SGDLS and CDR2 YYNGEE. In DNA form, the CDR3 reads TGTGCCAGCAGCGTAGATAGGGACAAGGCCTACAATGAGCAGTTCTTC. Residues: CASSVDRDKAYNEQFF.

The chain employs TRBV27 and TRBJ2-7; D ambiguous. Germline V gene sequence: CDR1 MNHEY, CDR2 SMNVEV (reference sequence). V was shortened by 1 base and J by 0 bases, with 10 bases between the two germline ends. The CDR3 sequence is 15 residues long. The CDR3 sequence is CASSLWPNPSYEQYF. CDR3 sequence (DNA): TGTGCCAGCAGTTTATGGCCCAACCCCTCCTACGAGCAGTACTTC.

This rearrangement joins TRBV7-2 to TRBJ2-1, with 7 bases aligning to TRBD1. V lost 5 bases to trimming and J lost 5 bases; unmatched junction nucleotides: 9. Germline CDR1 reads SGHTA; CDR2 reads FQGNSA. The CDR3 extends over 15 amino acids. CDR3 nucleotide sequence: TGTGCCAGCAGCCGTACAGGGGACACTAACAATGAGCAGTTCTTC. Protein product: CASSRTGDTNNEQFF. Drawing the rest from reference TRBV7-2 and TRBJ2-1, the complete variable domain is GAGVSQSPSNKVTEKGKDVELRCDPISGHTALYWYRQSLGQGLEFLIYFQGNSAPDKSGLPSDRFSAERTGGSVSTLTIQRTQQEDSAVYLCASSRTGDTNNEQFFGPGTRLTVL.

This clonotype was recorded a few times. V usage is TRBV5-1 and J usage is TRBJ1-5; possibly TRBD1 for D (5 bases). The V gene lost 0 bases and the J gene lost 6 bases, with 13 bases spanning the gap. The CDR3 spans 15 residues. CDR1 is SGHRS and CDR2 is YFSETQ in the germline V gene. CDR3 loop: CASSLEWGDGQPQHF. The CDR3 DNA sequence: TGCGCCAGCAGCTTGGAATGGGGGGATGGTCAGCCCCAGCATTTT.

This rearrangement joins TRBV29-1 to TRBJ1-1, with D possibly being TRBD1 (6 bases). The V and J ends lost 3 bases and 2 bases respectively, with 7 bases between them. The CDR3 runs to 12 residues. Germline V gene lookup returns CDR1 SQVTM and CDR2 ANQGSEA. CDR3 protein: CSVDGGNTEAFF. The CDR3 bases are TGCAGCGTTGATGGGGGCAACACTGAAGCTTTCTTT. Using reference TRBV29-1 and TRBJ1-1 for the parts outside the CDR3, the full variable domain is SAVISQKPSRDICQRGTSLTIQCQVDSQVTMMFWYRQQPGQSLTLIATANQGSEATYESGFVIDKFPISRPNLTFSTLTVSNMSPEDSSIYLCSVDGGNTEAFFGQGTRLTVV.

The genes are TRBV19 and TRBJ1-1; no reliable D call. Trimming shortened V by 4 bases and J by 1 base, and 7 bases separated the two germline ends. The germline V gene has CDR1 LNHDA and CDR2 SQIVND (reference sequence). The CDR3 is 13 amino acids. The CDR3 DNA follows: TGTGCCAGTAGTAGGCTAGCGAACACTGAAGCTTTCTTT. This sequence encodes CASSRLANTEAFF.

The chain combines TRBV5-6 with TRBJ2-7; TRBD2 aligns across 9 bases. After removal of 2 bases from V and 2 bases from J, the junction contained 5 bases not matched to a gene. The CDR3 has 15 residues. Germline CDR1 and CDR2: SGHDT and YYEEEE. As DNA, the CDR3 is TGTGCCAGCAGCTTCCTAGCGGGATTCCCCTACGAGCAGTACTTC. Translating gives CASSFLAGFPYEQYF.

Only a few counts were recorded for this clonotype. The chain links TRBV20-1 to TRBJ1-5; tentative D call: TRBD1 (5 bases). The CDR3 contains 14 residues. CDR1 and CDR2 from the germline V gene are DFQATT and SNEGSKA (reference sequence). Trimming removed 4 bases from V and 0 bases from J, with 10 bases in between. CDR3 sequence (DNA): TGCAGTGCTAAACAGGACGGTAGCAATCAGCCCCAGCATTTT. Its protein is CSAKQDGSNQPQHF.

CDR3 in amino acids: CASRRAGQVQSYEQYF. CDR3 nucleotide sequence: TGTGCCAGCAGACGAGCCGGACAGGTTCAATCCTACGAGCAGTACTTC. The J gene is TRBJ2-7, the V gene TRBV28, with TRBD1 matching over 7 bases. Germline CDR1 is MDHEN and CDR2 is SYDVKM. The CDR3 contains 16 residues. After removal of 6 bases from V and 1 base from J, the junction contained 12 bases not matched to a gene. The full variable domain, completed using reference TRBV28 and TRBJ2-7, is DVKVTQSSRYLVKRTGEKVFLECVQDMDHENMFWYRQDPGLGLRLIYFSYDVKMKEKGDIPEGYSVSREKKERFSLILESASTNQTSMYLCASRRAGQVQSYEQYFGPGTRLTVT.

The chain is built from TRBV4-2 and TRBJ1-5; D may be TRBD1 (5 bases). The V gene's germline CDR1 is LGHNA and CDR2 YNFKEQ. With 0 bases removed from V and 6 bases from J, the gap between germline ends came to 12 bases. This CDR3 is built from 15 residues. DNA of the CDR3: TGTGCCAGCAGCCAAGATGGGGACTATGGTCAGCCCCAGCATTTT. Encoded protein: CASSQDGDYGQPQHF.

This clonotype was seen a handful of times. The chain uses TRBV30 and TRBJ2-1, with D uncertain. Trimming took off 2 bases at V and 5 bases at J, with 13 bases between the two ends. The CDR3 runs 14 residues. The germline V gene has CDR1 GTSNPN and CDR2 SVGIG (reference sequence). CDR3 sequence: CAWSNGIGDNEQFF. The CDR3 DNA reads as TGTGCCTGGAGTAACGGAATTGGGGACAATGAGCAGTTCTTC.

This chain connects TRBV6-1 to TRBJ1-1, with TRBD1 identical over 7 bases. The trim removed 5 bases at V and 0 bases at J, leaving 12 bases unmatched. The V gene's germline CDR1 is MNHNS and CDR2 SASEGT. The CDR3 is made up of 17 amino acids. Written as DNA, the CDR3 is TGTGCCAGCAGTCAAATTCCGGGACAGAGCTTGAACACTGAAGCTTTCTTT. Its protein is CASSQIPGQSLNTEAFF.

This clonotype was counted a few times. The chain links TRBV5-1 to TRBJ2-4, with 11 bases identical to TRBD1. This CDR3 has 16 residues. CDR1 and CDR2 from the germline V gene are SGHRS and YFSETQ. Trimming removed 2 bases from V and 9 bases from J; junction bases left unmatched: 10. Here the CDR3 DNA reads TGCGCCAGCAGCTTCCAGGACAGGGGGCATGGAGGCATTCAGTACTTC. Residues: CASSFQDRGHGGIQYF.

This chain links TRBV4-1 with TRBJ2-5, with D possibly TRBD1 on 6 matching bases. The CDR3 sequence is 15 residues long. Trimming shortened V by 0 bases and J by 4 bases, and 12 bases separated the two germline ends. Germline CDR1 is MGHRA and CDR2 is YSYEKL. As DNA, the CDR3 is TGCGCCAGCAGCCAAGACCTGGGACAAGCAGAGACCCAGTACTTC. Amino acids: CASSQDLGQAETQYF.

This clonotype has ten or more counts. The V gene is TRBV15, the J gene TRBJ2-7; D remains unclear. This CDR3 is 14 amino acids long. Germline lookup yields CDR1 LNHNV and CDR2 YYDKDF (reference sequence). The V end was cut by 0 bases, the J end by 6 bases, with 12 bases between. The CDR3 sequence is CATSRDSVGIEQYF. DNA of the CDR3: TGTGCCACCAGCAGAGATTCGGTAGGGATCGAGCAGTACTTC.

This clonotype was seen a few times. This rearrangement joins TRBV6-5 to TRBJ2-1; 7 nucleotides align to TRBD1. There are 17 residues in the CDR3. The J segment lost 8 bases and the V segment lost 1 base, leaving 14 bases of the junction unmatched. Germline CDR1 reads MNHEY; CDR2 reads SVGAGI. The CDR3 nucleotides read TGTGCCAGCAGTTACTTCGGTAGAGGGGGCCTGGGGGATGAGCAGTTCTTC. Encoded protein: CASSYFGRGGLGDEQFF.

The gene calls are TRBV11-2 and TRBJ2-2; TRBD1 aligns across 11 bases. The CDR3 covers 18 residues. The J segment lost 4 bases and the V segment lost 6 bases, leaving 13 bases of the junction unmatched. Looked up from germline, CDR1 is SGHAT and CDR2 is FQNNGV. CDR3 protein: CASRTGTGGLEATGELFF. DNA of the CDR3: TGTGCCAGCAGGACCGGGACAGGGGGACTGGAGGCCACCGGGGAGCTGTTTTTT.

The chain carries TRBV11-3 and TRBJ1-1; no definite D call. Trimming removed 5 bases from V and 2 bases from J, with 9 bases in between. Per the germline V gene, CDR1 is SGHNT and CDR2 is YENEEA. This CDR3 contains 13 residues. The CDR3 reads CASSRRGNTEAFF. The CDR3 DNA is TGTGCCAGCAGCCGTCGGGGAAACACTGAAGCTTTCTTT.